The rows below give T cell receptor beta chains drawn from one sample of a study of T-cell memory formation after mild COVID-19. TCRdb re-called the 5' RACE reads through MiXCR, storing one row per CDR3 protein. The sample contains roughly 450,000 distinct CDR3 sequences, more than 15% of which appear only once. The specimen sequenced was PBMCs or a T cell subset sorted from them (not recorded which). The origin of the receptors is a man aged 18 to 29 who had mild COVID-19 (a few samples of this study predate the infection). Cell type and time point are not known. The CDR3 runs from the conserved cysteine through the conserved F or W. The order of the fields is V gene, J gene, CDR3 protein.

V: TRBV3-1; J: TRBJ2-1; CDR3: CASSQDIRETSEFYNEQFF
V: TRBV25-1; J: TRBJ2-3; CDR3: CASSEKDRSTDTQYF
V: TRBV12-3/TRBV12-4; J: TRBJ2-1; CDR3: CASSPWRAGDEQFF
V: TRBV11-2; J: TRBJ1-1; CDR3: CASSSRGNTEAFF
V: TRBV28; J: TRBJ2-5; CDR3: CASSLTGSGVTQYF
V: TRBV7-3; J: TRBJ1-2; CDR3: CASSFDSGYGYTF
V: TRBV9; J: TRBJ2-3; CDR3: CASSPSSTDTQYF
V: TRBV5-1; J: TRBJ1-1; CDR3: CASSLPTGDLSEAFF
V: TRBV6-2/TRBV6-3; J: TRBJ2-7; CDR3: CASSYPPGQVTGEQYF
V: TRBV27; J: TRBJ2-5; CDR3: CASGRRGQTQYF
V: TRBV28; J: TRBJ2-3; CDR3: CASSDHGSLRDTQYF
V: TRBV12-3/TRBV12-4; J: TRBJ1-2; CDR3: CASSPGQGVGGYTF
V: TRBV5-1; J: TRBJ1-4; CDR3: CASRIGLGTANEKLFF
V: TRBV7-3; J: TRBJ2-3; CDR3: CASSLTSGVPDTQYF
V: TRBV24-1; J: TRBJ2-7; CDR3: CATSDPLAGGSSYEQYF
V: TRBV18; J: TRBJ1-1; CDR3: CASSQAGTGFRNTEAFF
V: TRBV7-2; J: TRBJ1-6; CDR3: CASSLEDSWNSPLHF
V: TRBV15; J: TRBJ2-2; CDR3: CATSKDRNTGELFF
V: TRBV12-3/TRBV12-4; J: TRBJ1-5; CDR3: CASTPGQGLPNQPQHF
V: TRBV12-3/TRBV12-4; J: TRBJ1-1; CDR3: CASSRGQGRDTEAFF
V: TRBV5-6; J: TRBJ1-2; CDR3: CASSSSQRGYTF
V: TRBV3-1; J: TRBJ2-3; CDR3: CASSQGFAGQGTDTQYF
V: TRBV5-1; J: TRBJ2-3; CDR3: CASSLPDRGNTQYF
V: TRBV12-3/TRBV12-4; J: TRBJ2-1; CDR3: CASSLRPSRRNEQFF
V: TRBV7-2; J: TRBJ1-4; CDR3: CASSVMGGAEKLFF
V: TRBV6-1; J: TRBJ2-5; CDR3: CASRTGQTNQETQYF
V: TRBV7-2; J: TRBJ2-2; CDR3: CASSGGTSGGSRELFF
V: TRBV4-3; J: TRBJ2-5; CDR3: CASRDSLAGDETQYF
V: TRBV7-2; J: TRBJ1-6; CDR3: CASSGAAYVGSPLHF
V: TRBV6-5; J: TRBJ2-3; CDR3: CASSYRVSTDTQYF
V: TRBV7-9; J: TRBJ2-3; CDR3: CASNIRSGETTDTQYF